The rows below give T cell receptor beta chains drawn from one sample of a study of cytomegalovirus exposure and HLA in healthy donors. Using immunoSEQ multiplex PCR, the repertoire was profiled, and TCRdb retains in-frame clones only, with some absent. Its table records 87,000 or so clones. Material: PBMCs. Every receptor here comes from a man over 45 in good health and CMV-seropositive. Each CDR3 is given with its conserved first and last residue. Each record gives: D gene, J gene, V gene, CDR3 DNA, CDR3 protein. The D gene is left open where the match is weak.

NA TRBJ2-6 TRBV4-3 TGCGCCAGCAGCCAAGATATCAGCTCTGGGGCCAACGTCCTGACTTTC CASSQDISSGANVLTF
NA TRBJ1-2 TRBV9 TGTGCCAGCAGCCCTGGGACACCAGCTTGGTATGGCTACACCTTC CASSPGTPAWYGYTF
NA TRBJ1-3 TRBV11-3 TGTGCCAGCAGCGCCTACCCTGGAAACACCATATATTTT CASSAYPGNTIYF
NA TRBJ2-1 TRBV7-3 TGTGCCAGCGGAGCGGACGGGAGCTCCTACAATGAGCAGTTCTTC CASGADGSSYNEQFF
TRBD2 TRBJ2-3 TRBV10-3 TGTGCCATCAGTGATTCCGGACTAGCGGGAGTGGGGACAGATACGCAGTATTTT CAISDSGLAGVGTDTQYF
TRBD1 TRBJ1-2 TRBV7-2 TGTGCCAGCAGCCCGGGACAGGGGAGCGGCTACACCTTC CASSPGQGSGYTF
NA TRBJ2-3 TRBV29-1 TGCAGCGTTGCCTACACAGATACGCAGTATTTT CSVAYTDTQYF
TRBD1 TRBJ2-6 TRBV4-1 TGCGCCAGCAGCCACCGGGACAGGGCTGGGGCCAACGTCCTGACTTTC CASSHRDRAGANVLTF
NA TRBJ2-1 TRBV7-2 TGTGCCAGCAGCTTAGTAGATTGGGGCGATGAGCAGTTCTTC CASSLVDWGDEQFF
TRBD1 TRBJ1-1 TRBV18 TGTGCCAGCTCACTCATCCAACCAACTCAGACAGGGTGGACATCAGCTTTCTTT CASSLIQPTQTGWTSAFF
NA TRBJ2-1 TRBV29-1 TGCAGCGTTGAAGGACAGTACAATGAGCAGTTCTTC CSVEGQYNEQFF
NA TRBJ1-1 TRBV4-2 TGTGCCAGCAGCCAAGCAAACACTGAAGCTTTCTTT CASSQANTEAFF
NA TRBJ1-2 TRBV4-3 TGCGCCAGCAGCCAAGGTTCCAGGCCTGGCTTTAACTATGGCTACACCTTC CASSQGSRPGFNYGYTF
TRBD2 TRBJ2-7 TRBV7-6 TGTGCCAGCAGCTTGGTTGGACTAGCGGGAGGAAGCTACGAGCAGTACTTC CASSLVGLAGGSYEQYF
TRBD2 TRBJ2-1 TRBV27 TGTGCCAGCTCACACATGGCGGGAGCATGGTACAATGAGCAGTTCTTC CASSHMAGAWYNEQFF
NA TRBJ2-7 TRBV5-1 TGCGCCAGCAGCTTCGGGAACAGGGTGGCCTACGAGCAGTACTTC CASSFGNRVAYEQYF
NA TRBJ1-1 TRBV6-5 TGTGCCAGCAGCCCCGTGGGTAGGGGAAAGGAAGCTTTCTTT CASSPVGRGKEAFF
TRBD2 TRBJ2-1 TRBV16 TGTGCCAGCAGCCAAGCGACTAGCGGGGCCTACAATGAGCAGTTCTTC CASSQATSGAYNEQFF
NA TRBJ1-2 TRBV9 TGTGCCAGCAGCGTAGATGGAGGGACTTTAGGCTACACCTTC CASSVDGGTLGYTF
NA TRBJ2-7 TRBV11-3 TGTGCCAGCCGTCCTGACAGTACCTACGAGCAGTACTTC CASRPDSTYEQYF
NA TRBJ2-5 TRBV5-1 TGCGCCAGCAGCTTGGCGGCTAGCCTTCAAGAGACCCAGTACTTC CASSLAASLQETQYF
NA TRBJ2-7 TRBV4-1 TGCGCCAGCAGCCAAGCCCGGGACTACGAGCAGTACTTC CASSQARDYEQYF
TRBD1 TRBJ1-1 TRBV6-5 TGTGCCAGCAGCATCCCCGACAGGGTCGCTGAAGCTTTCTTT CASSIPDRVAEAFF
NA TRBJ1-1 TRBV30 TGTGCCTGGGCAAGACAATTTGAAGCTTTCTTT CAWARQFEAFF
NA TRBJ2-5 TRBV4-1 TGCGCCAGCAGCCAAGATGGTCAGGCTCTAGAGACCCAGTACTTC CASSQDGQALETQYF
NA TRBJ2-2 TRBV5-1 TGCGCCAGCACGTTAGAGTCGGCGAACACCGGGGAGCTGTTTTTT CASTLESANTGELFF
TRBD1 TRBJ1-4 TRBV18 TGTGCCAGCTCACCACCGACAGGGGACAGCGAAAAACTGTTTTTT CASSPPTGDSEKLFF
NA TRBJ2-1 TRBV6-5 TGTGCCAGCAGTTACGAGGGCTTCTCCTACAATGAGCAGTTCTTC CASSYEGFSYNEQFF
TRBD1 TRBJ1-2 TRBV18 TGTGCCAGCTCACCGCCGACAGGGTATGGCTACACCTTC CASSPPTGYGYTF
NA TRBJ2-7 TRBV5-4 TGTGCCAGCAGCCATCGTGGGGGGAGCTGGAACGAGCAGTACTTC CASSHRGGSWNEQYF
NA TRBJ2-3 TRBV25-1 TGTGCCAGCGATAGAGGGTGGGGAAGCACAGATACGCAGTATTTT CASDRGWGSTDTQYF
NA TRBJ1-1 TRBV18 TGTGCCAGCTCAGGAGGTGCCTTGGGCACTGAAGCTTTCTTT CASSGGALGTEAFF
TRBD2 TRBJ2-1 TRBV15 TGTGCCACCGGGAGGGGTAGCGGCCCCTCCTACAATGAGCAGTTCTTC CATGRGSGPSYNEQFF
NA TRBJ1-5 TRBV11-3 TGTGCCAGCAGCTTAGGTATCGATCAGCCCCAGCATTTT CASSLGIDQPQHF
TRBD2 TRBJ2-3 TRBV11-3 TGTGCCAGCAGCTTAGGGGCCGCTAGCGGACACACAGATACGCAGTATTTT CASSLGAASGHTDTQYF
NA TRBJ1-2 TRBV4-3 TGCGCCAGCAGCCCAAAGACATCAACCCCCGGCTACACCTTC CASSPKTSTPGYTF
NA TRBJ1-2 TRBV7-9 TGTGCCAGCAGAGAAAGCGTGAACTATGGCTACACCTTC CASRESVNYGYTF
NA TRBJ1-2 TRBV28 TGTGCCAGCAGTTTTGGTACGGAACTATACCGATGGGGCTACACCTTC CASSFGTELYRWGYTF
TRBD1 TRBJ1-5 TRBV2 TGTGCCAGCACTTGGACAGGGTATCAGCCCCAGCATTTT CASTWTGYQPQHF
TRBD1 TRBJ2-2 TRBV18 TGTGCCAGCTTCTCCGGGACAGGGAACACCGGGGAGCTGTTTTTT CASFSGTGNTGELFF
NA TRBJ2-5 TRBV7-9 TGTGCCCTTGAGCAGGGACAAGAGACCCAGTACTTC CALEQGQETQYF
NA TRBJ2-7 TRBV5-4 TGTGCCAGCAGCCGGACCGGGACTGCCATCTACGAGCAGTACTTC CASSRTGTAIYEQYF
TRBD1 TRBJ2-5 TRBV14 TGTGCCAGCAGCCAAGATCAGGGGGCGCGGGAGACCCAGTACTTC CASSQDQGARETQYF
TRBD2 TRBJ2-7 TRBV5-4 TGTGCCAGCAGCAGAGGAGCGGGGAAATCCTCCTACGAGCAGTACTTC CASSRGAGKSSYEQYF